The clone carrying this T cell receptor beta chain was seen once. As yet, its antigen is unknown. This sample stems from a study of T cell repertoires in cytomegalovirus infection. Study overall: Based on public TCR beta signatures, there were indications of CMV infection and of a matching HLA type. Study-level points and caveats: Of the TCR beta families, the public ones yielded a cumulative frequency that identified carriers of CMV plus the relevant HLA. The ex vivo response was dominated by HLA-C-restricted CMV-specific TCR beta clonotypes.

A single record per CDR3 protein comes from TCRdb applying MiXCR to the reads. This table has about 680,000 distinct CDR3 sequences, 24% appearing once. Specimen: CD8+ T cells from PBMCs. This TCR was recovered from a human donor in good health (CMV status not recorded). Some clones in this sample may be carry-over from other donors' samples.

The CDR3 protein is CASRSTLTGDYNSPLHF. DNA for the CDR3: TGTGCCAGCAGAAGTACGCTTACAGGGGATTATAATTCACCCCTCCACTTT. V and J are TRBV27 and TRBJ1-6; TRBD1 agrees at 7 bases. V shed 6 bases, J shed 4 bases, and the junction held 12 bases outside the gene matches. The germline gives CDR1 MNHEY, CDR2 SMNVEV (reference sequence). This CDR3 contains 17 residues.